A selection of T cell receptor beta chains follows, all from one sample in a study of T cells in Graves' hyperthyroidism and ophthalmopathy. Each CDR3 protein gets one entry after TCRdb re-called the multiplex PCR reads with MiXCR. The repertoire has 390,000 or so distinct CDR3 sequences, under 15% of them found once; the top ten carry roughly an eighth. The sequenced sample was blood. The source is a young man with Graves' ophthalmopathy. Each CDR3 is given with its conserved first and last residue. Each record gives: V gene, J gene, D gene, clone size, CDR3 DNA, CDR3 protein. A D gene is named only where the DNA matches it firmly. Only part of the rows carry a size: once, few, many, or a class if the clone is expanded.

v_call: TRBV10-3; j_call: TRBJ2-2; d_call: NA; clone_size: NA; cdr3_nt: TGTGCCATCACCCTCTCCCGGGACACCTCGAACACCGGGGAGCTGTTTTTT; cdr3_aa: CAITLSRDTSNTGELFF
v_call: TRBV7-9; j_call: TRBJ2-7; d_call: TRBD1; clone_size: NA; cdr3_nt: TGTGCCAGCAGCCATGAGGCAGGGGGCAGCGAGCAGTACTTC; cdr3_aa: CASSHEAGGSEQYF
v_call: TRBV12-3/TRBV12-4; j_call: TRBJ1-2; d_call: TRBD1; clone_size: few; cdr3_nt: TGTGCCAGCAGTTTGTGGGGGGGGGGACAGGGGGACTATGGCTACACCTTC; cdr3_aa: CASSLWGGGQGDYGYTF
v_call: TRBV27; j_call: TRBJ1-4; d_call: TRBD1; clone_size: many; cdr3_nt: TGTGCCAGCAGGTGGGGAGGGACAGGGGGCGCGACTCAAAAACTGTTTTTT; cdr3_aa: CASRWGGTGGATQKLFF
v_call: TRBV2; j_call: TRBJ1-6; d_call: NA; clone_size: NA; cdr3_nt: TGTGCCAGCCGATACGGGCCCGGCACCAATTCACCCCTCCACTTT; cdr3_aa: CASRYGPGTNSPLHF
v_call: TRBV4-1; j_call: TRBJ1-2; d_call: NA; clone_size: few; cdr3_nt: TGCGCCAGCAGCCCTTCCGGACGGGACTATGGCTACACCTTC; cdr3_aa: CASSPSGRDYGYTF
v_call: TRBV20-1; j_call: TRBJ2-7; d_call: TRBD2; clone_size: many; cdr3_nt: TGCAGTGCTACCAGAACTAGCGGGAGTTCCTACGAGCAGTACTTC; cdr3_aa: CSATRTSGSSYEQYF
v_call: TRBV7-2; j_call: TRBJ2-3; d_call: NA; clone_size: many; cdr3_nt: TGTGCCAGCAGCTTGGGAAATGTGGGCACAGATACGCAGTATTTT; cdr3_aa: CASSLGNVGTDTQYF
v_call: TRBV28; j_call: TRBJ1-1; d_call: NA; clone_size: many; cdr3_nt: TGTGCCAGCAGTTTATACACGGGGGGAGGCACTGAAGCTTTCTTT; cdr3_aa: CASSLYTGGGTEAFF
v_call: TRBV29-1; j_call: TRBJ1-2; d_call: NA; clone_size: NA; cdr3_nt: TGCAGCGTTGTAGCAGGGGTTGGCTACACCTTC; cdr3_aa: CSVVAGVGYTF
v_call: TRBV20-1; j_call: TRBJ2-2; d_call: TRBD1; clone_size: NA; cdr3_nt: TGCAGTGCTAGAGATGAGACAGGGGGGACCGGGGAGCTGTTTTTT; cdr3_aa: CSARDETGGTGELFF
v_call: TRBV7-2; j_call: TRBJ2-6; d_call: TRBD2; clone_size: many; cdr3_nt: TGTGCCAGCAGGTTGGGAGGGACTGGGGCCAACGTCCTGACTTTC; cdr3_aa: CASRLGGTGANVLTF
v_call: TRBV5-6; j_call: TRBJ1-1; d_call: NA; clone_size: NA; cdr3_nt: TGTGCCAGCAGCAGAGGACGGGGGAACACTGAAGCTTTCTTT; cdr3_aa: CASSRGRGNTEAFF
v_call: TRBV2; j_call: TRBJ2-2; d_call: NA; clone_size: many; cdr3_nt: TGTGCCAGCAGAGTGACAGACATGAACACCGGGGAGCTGTTTTTT; cdr3_aa: CASRVTDMNTGELFF
v_call: TRBV4-2; j_call: TRBJ1-1; d_call: NA; clone_size: few; cdr3_nt: TGTGCCAGCAGCACACTCGCCGGGAACACTGAAGCTTTCTTT; cdr3_aa: CASSTLAGNTEAFF
v_call: TRBV24-1; j_call: TRBJ1-2; d_call: NA; clone_size: many; cdr3_nt: TGTGCCACCAGTGATAGGGGAGTTGTCGGCTACACCTTC; cdr3_aa: CATSDRGVVGYTF
v_call: TRBV13; j_call: TRBJ2-1; d_call: TRBD2; clone_size: many; cdr3_nt: TGTGCCAGCAGCGCGGGACTAGCGGGGGGCCTCTCCTACAATGAGCAGTTCTTC; cdr3_aa: CASSAGLAGGLSYNEQFF
v_call: TRBV12-3/TRBV12-4; j_call: TRBJ2-1; d_call: TRBD2; clone_size: many; cdr3_nt: TGTGCCAGCACCCCGGGGGCGAGCGGGGGATACAATGAGCAGTTCTTC; cdr3_aa: CASTPGASGGYNEQFF
v_call: TRBV27; j_call: TRBJ1-6; d_call: TRBD1; clone_size: many; cdr3_nt: TGTGCCAGCAGTTTAGGCCTTGGACAGGGTGGTTCACCCCTCCACTTT; cdr3_aa: CASSLGLGQGGSPLHF
v_call: TRBV6-2/TRBV6-3; j_call: TRBJ2-4; d_call: NA; clone_size: few; cdr3_nt: TGTGCCAGCAGTCCCGCCCTTGTCCGTCACATTCAGTACTTC; cdr3_aa: CASSPALVRHIQYF
v_call: TRBV30; j_call: TRBJ2-7; d_call: NA; clone_size: many; cdr3_nt: TGTGCCTGGAGTTTTGGGAACTACGAGCAGTACTTC; cdr3_aa: CAWSFGNYEQYF
v_call: TRBV20-1; j_call: TRBJ2-3; d_call: NA; clone_size: few; cdr3_nt: TGCAGTGCTAGTACCCCAGGTGATAGCACCTCAGATACGCAGTATTTT; cdr3_aa: CSASTPGDSTSDTQYF
v_call: TRBV27; j_call: TRBJ2-6; d_call: NA; clone_size: many; cdr3_nt: TGTGCCAGCAGTTCTTACAGCAGCTCTGGGGCCAACGTCCTGACTTTC; cdr3_aa: CASSSYSSSGANVLTF
v_call: TRBV20-1; j_call: TRBJ2-5; d_call: TRBD2; clone_size: few; cdr3_nt: TGCAGTGCATTCCGGACTAGCGGACAACAAGAGACCCAGTACTTC; cdr3_aa: CSAFRTSGQQETQYF
v_call: TRBV3-1; j_call: TRBJ2-3; d_call: TRBD2; clone_size: many; cdr3_nt: TGTGCCAGCAGCCAAGAGCTCGCGGGGGGGCCAGGCACAGATACGCAGTATTTT; cdr3_aa: CASSQELAGGPGTDTQYF
v_call: TRBV15; j_call: TRBJ2-1; d_call: NA; clone_size: many; cdr3_nt: TGTGCCACCAGCAGAGTAAGTGGCGGACTCTACAATGAGCAGTTCTTC; cdr3_aa: CATSRVSGGLYNEQFF
v_call: TRBV11-3; j_call: TRBJ1-2; d_call: NA; clone_size: few; cdr3_nt: TGTGCCAGCAGCCCGACCAACAGGGCTGGCTACACCTTC; cdr3_aa: CASSPTNRAGYTF
v_call: TRBV7-8; j_call: TRBJ2-5; d_call: TRBD2; clone_size: NA; cdr3_nt: TGTGCCAGCAGCCGGGGGCTAGCGGGAGGGCCTTACCAAGAGACCCAGTACTTC; cdr3_aa: CASSRGLAGGPYQETQYF
v_call: TRBV5-1; j_call: TRBJ2-3; d_call: NA; clone_size: many; cdr3_nt: TGCGCCAGCACGGCCCGGGAACAGGGAGGCACAGATACGCAGTATTTT; cdr3_aa: CASTAREQGGTDTQYF
v_call: TRBV5-8; j_call: TRBJ2-7; d_call: NA; clone_size: many; cdr3_nt: TGTGCCAGCAGCACCTACGAGCAGTACTTC; cdr3_aa: CASSTYEQYF
v_call: TRBV20-1; j_call: TRBJ2-1; d_call: NA; clone_size: NA; cdr3_nt: TGCAGTGCTAGGTGGGATAAGCGGTACAATGAGCAGTTCTTC; cdr3_aa: CSARWDKRYNEQFF
v_call: TRBV3-1; j_call: TRBJ2-7; d_call: NA; clone_size: NA; cdr3_nt: TGTGCCAGCAGCCTGGGCAGCCAGGGGAGTTACGAGCAGTACTTC; cdr3_aa: CASSLGSQGSYEQYF
v_call: TRBV20-1; j_call: TRBJ2-4; d_call: NA; clone_size: many; cdr3_nt: TGCAGTGCTAGAGCCAGGGATTGCTTGTTGAACCAATCGGACATTCAGTACTTC; cdr3_aa: CSARARDCLLNQSDIQYF
v_call: TRBV12-3/TRBV12-4; j_call: TRBJ2-7; d_call: TRBD1; clone_size: many; cdr3_nt: TGTGCCAGCATCGTTTCCCCAAGTGAGGACAGGGGTTCCTACGAGCAGTACTTC; cdr3_aa: CASIVSPSEDRGSYEQYF
v_call: TRBV28; j_call: TRBJ2-7; d_call: NA; clone_size: many; cdr3_nt: TGTGCCAGCAGTTCCGGATACCTCGAATACGAGCAGTACTTC; cdr3_aa: CASSSGYLEYEQYF
v_call: TRBV27; j_call: TRBJ1-4; d_call: NA; clone_size: few; cdr3_nt: TGTGCCAGCAGCTCCGCGCAGGGGTTAGAAAAACTGTTTTTT; cdr3_aa: CASSSAQGLEKLFF
v_call: TRBV20-1; j_call: TRBJ2-1; d_call: NA; clone_size: few; cdr3_nt: TGCAGTGCTGCCCTACCGGGCGGAAGCTCCTACAATGAGCAGTTCTTC; cdr3_aa: CSAALPGGSSYNEQFF
v_call: TRBV19; j_call: TRBJ1-5; d_call: NA; clone_size: few; cdr3_nt: TGTGCCAGTAGTATTTCGGGGGATGAGCCCCAGCATTTT; cdr3_aa: CASSISGDEPQHF
v_call: TRBV12-3/TRBV12-4; j_call: TRBJ2-7; d_call: NA; clone_size: many; cdr3_nt: TGTGCCAGCAGTTTATTAGGATACGAGCAGTACTTC; cdr3_aa: CASSLLGYEQYF
v_call: TRBV10-3; j_call: TRBJ1-5; d_call: TRBD1; clone_size: few; cdr3_nt: TGTGCCACCGAGGACAGGATTGGTCAGCCCCAGCATTTT; cdr3_aa: CATEDRIGQPQHF
v_call: TRBV6-1; j_call: TRBJ2-1; d_call: NA; clone_size: NA; cdr3_nt: TGTGCCAGCACCCCTAGGGTCTCAAGCGACAATGAGCAGTTCTTC; cdr3_aa: CASTPRVSSDNEQFF
v_call: TRBV5-1; j_call: TRBJ2-7; d_call: TRBD2; clone_size: once; cdr3_nt: TGCGCCAGCAGCTTGGCACTAGCGGGAGCCTTGTACGAGCAGTACTTC; cdr3_aa: CASSLALAGALYEQYF
v_call: TRBV7-3; j_call: TRBJ2-1; d_call: NA; clone_size: many; cdr3_nt: TGTGCCAGCAGCTCGGGCTTAGCGGCAAGGGATGAGCAGTTCTTC; cdr3_aa: CASSSGLAARDEQFF
v_call: TRBV7-9; j_call: TRBJ2-1; d_call: NA; clone_size: NA; cdr3_nt: TGTGCCAGCACCAGGAGCTTAGGGCAGTTCTTC; cdr3_aa: CASTRSLGQFF
v_call: TRBV20-1; j_call: TRBJ1-4; d_call: NA; clone_size: many; cdr3_nt: TGCAGTGCTAGAGATCGGCGGGAGTCAACTAATGAAAAACTGTTTTTT; cdr3_aa: CSARDRRESTNEKLFF
v_call: TRBV3-1; j_call: TRBJ1-2; d_call: NA; clone_size: many; cdr3_nt: TGTGCCAGCAGCCAGGCCATCGACTATGGCTACACCTTC; cdr3_aa: CASSQAIDYGYTF
v_call: TRBV5-1; j_call: TRBJ2-3; d_call: TRBD2; clone_size: many; cdr3_nt: TGCGCCAGCAGCTTGGTTTCTAGCGGGATGGGCACAGATACGCAGTATTTT; cdr3_aa: CASSLVSSGMGTDTQYF
v_call: TRBV3-1; j_call: TRBJ2-7; d_call: NA; clone_size: many; cdr3_nt: TGTGCCAGCAGCCAAGAGGGGACGGTGGGAGAGCAGTACTTC; cdr3_aa: CASSQEGTVGEQYF
v_call: TRBV9; j_call: TRBJ2-1; d_call: NA; clone_size: NA; cdr3_nt: TGTGCCAGCAGCGTAGGAGGGGCCGACGGGTACAATGAGCAGTTCTTC; cdr3_aa: CASSVGGADGYNEQFF
v_call: TRBV18; j_call: TRBJ1-1; d_call: NA; clone_size: many; cdr3_nt: TGTGCCAGCCGCTTGGAGGCCACTGAAGCTTTCTTT; cdr3_aa: CASRLEATEAFF
v_call: TRBV10-3; j_call: TRBJ2-7; d_call: TRBD1; clone_size: many; cdr3_nt: TGTGCCATAACGCCGGGACAGGGTGGCGAGCAGTACTTC; cdr3_aa: CAITPGQGGEQYF
v_call: TRBV5-1; j_call: TRBJ2-5; d_call: TRBD2; clone_size: NA; cdr3_nt: TGCGCCAGCAGCCCGGGACTAGCGGGGGTCCAAGAGACCCAGTACTTC; cdr3_aa: CASSPGLAGVQETQYF
v_call: TRBV5-5; j_call: TRBJ2-2; d_call: NA; clone_size: few; cdr3_nt: TGTGCCAGCAGCTTGGGGGGCGCCGGGACGGCCACCGGGGAGCTGTTTTTT; cdr3_aa: CASSLGGAGTATGELFF